Listed below are T cell receptor beta chains from one sample, sequenced in a study of cytomegalovirus exposure and HLA in healthy donors. Method: immunoSEQ multiplex PCR; TCRdb's copy keeps in-frame clones and lacks some. In the table there are 72,000 or so clones, about 75% of which are singletons. The sample taken for sequencing was PBMCs. Source of these receptors: a woman aged 30 to 39 in good health and CMV-seropositive. The CDR3 runs from the conserved cysteine through the conserved F or W. The D gene is left open where the match is weak. Clone sizes are given selectively: once, few, many, or a class where the clone is expanded.

J gene,V gene,clone size,D gene,CDR3 protein,CDR3 DNA
TRBJ1-4,TRBV14,-,TRBD1,CASSPGGDRSEKLFF,TGTGCCAGCAGCCCCGGAGGGGACAGGTCTGAAAAACTGTTTTTT
TRBJ1-6,TRBV7-9,-,-,CAARRGTHSPLHF,TGTGCAGCTCGGCGGGGGACCCATTCACCCCTCCACTTT
TRBJ2-7,TRBV5-1,-,-,CASSSSPNAYEQYF,TGCGCCAGCAGCTCAAGTCCTAATGCCTACGAGCAGTACTTC
TRBJ2-2,TRBV5-4,-,-,CASSFRGYTGELFF,TGTGCCAGCAGCTTTAGGGGGTACACCGGGGAGCTGTTTTTT
TRBJ2-6,TRBV27,-,-,CASSEAGSGANVLTF,TGTGCCAGCAGTGAGGCGGGATCTGGGGCCAACGTCCTGACTTTC
TRBJ1-1,TRBV28,-,-,CASSLQLGGRDTEAFF,TGTGCCAGCAGTTTGCAACTAGGGGGGAGGGACACTGAAGCTTTCTTT
TRBJ2-1,TRBV9,-,TRBD2,CASSVARLAGRPNEQFF,TGTGCCAGCAGCGTAGCCCGGTTAGCGGGACGACCCAATGAGCAGTTCTTC
TRBJ2-7,TRBV27,-,-,CASSPGAALVKQYF,TGTGCCAGCTCACCAGGGGCCGCTCTTGTGAAGCAGTACTTC
TRBJ1-1,TRBV30,-,-,CAWRGDSMNTEAFF,TGTGCCTGGAGGGGCGACAGCATGAACACTGAAGCTTTCTTT
TRBJ2-7,TRBV28,-,-,CASSLVLRKQYF,TGTGCCAGCAGTTTGGTTCTACGTAAGCAGTACTTC
TRBJ1-5,TRBV6-1,-,TRBD1,CASSETGTANQPQHF,TGTGCCAGCAGTGAAACCGGGACAGCTAATCAGCCCCAGCATTTT
TRBJ2-5,TRBV5-4,-,-,CASSLGLQETQYF,TGTGCCAGCAGCTTGGGACTCCAAGAGACCCAGTACTTC
TRBJ2-3,TRBV7-9,-,TRBD1,CASSLVTGATDTQYF,TGTGCCAGCAGCTTAGTAACAGGGGCAACAGATACGCAGTATTTT
TRBJ2-7,TRBV18,-,TRBD2,CASSPDSGRVYEQYF,TGTGCCAGCTCACCAGACAGCGGGAGAGTGTACGAGCAGTACTTC
TRBJ2-1,TRBV6-8,-,-,CASSLCPRRGIYNEQFF,TGTGCCAGCAGCTTGTGCCCTCGGCGGGGAATCTACAATGAGCAGTTCTTC
TRBJ1-6,TRBV27,-,TRBD1,CAPPGQHNSPLHF,TGTGCCCCCCCGGGACAGCATAATTCACCCCTCCACTTT
TRBJ2-7,TRBV5-6,-,TRBD2,CASSSRLAGTYEQYF,TGTGCCAGCAGTTCGAGACTAGCGGGAACCTACGAGCAGTACTTC
TRBJ2-5,TRBV28,-,TRBD2,CASSLYRGGLAGEETQYF,TGTGCCAGCAGTTTATACCGCGGGGGGCTAGCGGGAGAGGAGACCCAGTACTTC
TRBJ2-2,TRBV7-9,-,-,CASSLRQGIPGELFF,TGTGCCAGCAGCTTACGGCAGGGAATACCCGGGGAGCTGTTTTTT
TRBJ1-1,TRBV7-2,-,-,CASSLGRNTEAFF,TGTGCCAGCAGCTTAGGCAGGAACACTGAAGCTTTCTTT
TRBJ2-7,TRBV2,-,-,CATVGGRSYEQYF,TGTGCCACCGTGGGGGGTAGGTCCTACGAGCAGTACTTC
TRBJ2-1,TRBV4-1,few,TRBD2,CASSQGLASYNEQFF,TGCGCCAGCAGCCAGGGACTAGCCTCCTACAATGAGCAGTTCTTC
TRBJ2-1,TRBV27,few,TRBD2,CASSLGTSVRGEQFF,TGTGCCAGCAGTTTGGGGACTAGCGTCCGGGGTGAGCAGTTCTTC
TRBJ2-5,TRBV7-6,-,-,CASSLDRGGGETQYF,TGTGCCAGCAGCTTAGATCGGGGTGGAGGAGAGACCCAGTACTTC
TRBJ1-5,TRBV28,-,-,CASNALGGAGQPQHF,TGTGCCAGCAATGCTCTTGGGGGGGCTGGGCAGCCCCAGCATTTT
TRBJ2-2,TRBV11-2,-,TRBD2,CASSRTSGRNSGELFF,TGTGCCAGCAGCCGGACTAGCGGGAGAAATTCCGGGGAGCTGTTTTTT
TRBJ2-5,TRBV28,-,TRBD1,CASSFLTGTGGGVETQYF,TGTGCCAGCAGTTTCCTAACCGGGACAGGGGGCGGTGTGGAGACCCAGTACTTC
TRBJ1-2,TRBV6-1,-,-,CASSETRDYTF,TGTGCCAGCAGTGAGACGAGGGACTACACCTTC
TRBJ2-3,TRBV4-3,once,TRBD2,CASSQDTPTSGSPDTQYF,TGCGCCAGCAGCCAAGATACCCCCACTAGCGGGAGTCCAGATACGCAGTATTTT